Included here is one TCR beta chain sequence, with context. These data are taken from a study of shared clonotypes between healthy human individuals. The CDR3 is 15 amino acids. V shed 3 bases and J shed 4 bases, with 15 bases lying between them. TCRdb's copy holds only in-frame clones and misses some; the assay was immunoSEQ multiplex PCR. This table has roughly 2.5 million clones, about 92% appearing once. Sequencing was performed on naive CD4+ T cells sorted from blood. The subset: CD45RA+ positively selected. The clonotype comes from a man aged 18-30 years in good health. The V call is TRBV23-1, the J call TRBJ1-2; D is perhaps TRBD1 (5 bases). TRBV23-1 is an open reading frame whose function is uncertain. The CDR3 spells CASSHFRVRGYGYTF. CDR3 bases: TGCGCCAGCAGTCATTTCAGGGTACGTGGCTATGGCTACACCTTC.